What follows are 14 T cell receptor beta chains derived from one specimen sequenced in a study of identical twins. One entry per CDR3 protein results from TCRdb running MiXCR on the 5' RACE reads. The sample shows 450,000 to 650,000 distinct CDR3 sequences, 7.5% to 10% of them seen only once. The same data also went into a second study, on yellow fever vaccine responses in identical twins.

The sequencing sample was made of PBMCs. The receptors originated from a woman younger than 30 in good health.

This clonotype came up a few times. The rearrangement links TRBV4-3 to TRBJ2-4; D gene ambiguous. This CDR3 has 14 amino acids. V lost 2 bases to trimming and J lost 8 bases, with 13 bases between them. Looked up from germline, CDR1 is LGHNA and CDR2 is YSLEER. CDR3 region: CASSQRRGVDIQYF. CDR3 bases: TGCGCCAGCAGCCAACGGCGTGGAGTTGACATTCAGTACTTC.

This clonotype was seen repeatedly, ten times or more. The J gene is TRBJ2-7, the V gene TRBV28; 9 positions match TRBD2. The CDR3 sequence is 22 residues long. Losses at the gene ends were 5 bases for V and 2 bases for J; bases not matched to a gene: 28. Germline V gene lookup returns CDR1 MDHEN and CDR2 SYDVKM. Here the CDR3 reads CASSSRTSAIQGSGSETYEQYF. CDR3 DNA: TGTGCCAGCAGTAGTAGGACTAGCGCTATTCAAGGTTCCGGTTCCGAAACCTACGAGCAGTACTTC.

The V and J genes are TRBV29-1 and TRBJ2-7, with 9 bases matching TRBD1. Trimming removed 7 bases from V and 5 bases from J; junction bases left unmatched: 9. The CDR3 has 13 residues. Germline CDR1 is SQVTM and CDR2 is ANQGSEA. The CDR3 DNA reads as TGCAGCGCTTCACGACAGGGGGACCACGAGCAGTACTTC. Protein product: CSASRQGDHEQYF.

This clonotype was seen a handful of times. The chain joins TRBV5-6 to TRBJ1-2; possible D gene TRBD1, 5 bases. This CDR3 has 13 amino acids. In germline, CDR1 is SGHDT, CDR2 YYEEEE. Trimming stripped 4 bases from V and 8 bases from J, with 15 bases between. For the CDR3, the DNA is TGTGCCAGCAGCCTGGTGGCCCGGGACGGCTACACCTTC. Translated, it gives CASSLVARDGYTF.

The V call is TRBV27, the J call TRBJ2-6; D gene uncertain. V shed 3 bases and J shed 0 bases, with 6 bases lying between them. This CDR3 has 15 residues. In germline, CDR1 is MNHEY, CDR2 SMNVEV (reference sequence). The CDR3 nucleotides read TGTGCCAGCAGTTTCTTCTCCTCTGGGGCCAACGTCCTGACTTTC. Translation gives CASSFFSSGANVLTF. The whole variable domain, filled in from reference TRBV27 and TRBJ2-6, reads EAQVTQNPRYLITVTGKKLTVTCSQNMNHEYMSWYRQDPGLGLRQIYYSMNVEVTDKGDVPEGYKVSRKEKRNFPLILESPSPNQTSLYFCASSFFSSGANVLTFGAGSRLTVL.

This chain's CDR3 is CASSFAQGVSVLTF. The CDR3 coding sequence is TGTGCCAGCAGCTTTGCCCAGGGTGTAAGCGTCCTGACTTTC. V and J are TRBV7-3 and TRBJ2-6, with a weak D call TRBD1 (5 bases). Trimming took off 3 bases at V and 12 bases at J, with 15 bases between the two ends. Looked up from germline, CDR1 is SGHTA and CDR2 is FQGTGA. The length of the CDR3 is 14 residues. The full variable domain, rest sourced from reference TRBV7-3 and TRBJ2-6, is GAGVSQTPSNKVTEKGKYVELRCDPISGHTALYWYRQSLGQGPEFLIYFQGTGAADDSGLPNDRFFAVRPEGSVSTLKIQRTERGDSAVYLCASSFAQGVSVLTFGAGSRLTVL.

This clonotype was counted only a few times. One end of the junction is discordant with germline, which a read error may explain. The rearrangement uses TRBV9 and TRBJ2-3; D gene unclear. The CDR3 totals 15 residues. From germline, CDR1 is SGDLS and CDR2 YYNGEE. The CDR3 here is CASSPEVTQTDMQYF. CDR3 DNA: TGTGCCAGCAGCCCAGAAGTAACCCAAACAGATATGCAGTATTTT. Complete variable domain (other parts from reference TRBV9 and TRBJ2-3): DSGVTQTPKHLITATGQRVTLRCSPRSGDLSVYWYQQSLDQGLQFLIQYYNGEERAKGNILERFSAQQFPDLHSELNLSSLELGDSALYFCASSPEVTQTDMQYFGPGTRLTVL.

This clonotype came up many times. The chain has TRBV5-1 and TRBJ2-7; no reliable D call. Germline CDR1 reads SGHRS; CDR2 reads YFSETQ. CDR3 length: 14 amino acids. V lost 4 bases and J lost 6, with 17 bases in between. This CDR3 is CASSPGTYGIEQYF. The CDR3 DNA follows: TGCGCCAGCAGCCCCGGAACTTATGGGATCGAGCAGTACTTC.

The gene calls are TRBV28 and TRBJ2-3; no reliable D call. Germline-derived CDR1 and CDR2 are MDHEN and SYDVKM. This CDR3 is 14 amino acids long. Trimming stripped 5 bases from V and 1 base from J, with 10 bases between. The CDR3 nucleotides are TGTGCCAGCAGTCAAACCTTCCGCACAGATACGCAGTATTTT. It is translated as CASSQTFRTDTQYF. The full variable domain, its missing parts supplied by reference TRBV28 and TRBJ2-3, is DVKVTQSSRYLVKRTGEKVFLECVQDMDHENMFWYRQDPGLGLRLIYFSYDVKMKEKGDIPEGYSVSREKKERFSLILESASTNQTSMYLCASSQTFRTDTQYFGPGTRLTVL.

This clonotype was detected a few times. V usage is TRBV5-1 and J usage is TRBJ2-1, with 7 bases identical to TRBD2. CDR1 and CDR2 (germline): SGHRS, YFSETQ. V shed 4 bases, J shed 9 bases, and the junction held 13 bases outside the gene matches. The CDR3 covers 15 residues. Here the CDR3 DNA reads TGCGCCAGCAGCCCCACGGGGAGGGACTACGGTGAGCAGTTCTTC. It is translated as CASSPTGRDYGEQFF.

CDR3 sequence: CASSLTMGKEASPTQYF. The CDR3 DNA follows: TGTGCCAGCAGCCTCACGATGGGAAAAGAAGCCTCTCCCACGCAGTATTTT. The J gene is TRBJ2-3, the V gene TRBV7-3; D is undetermined. Trimming cost V 5 bases and J 9 bases, with 27 bases left between them. The germline V gene encodes CDR1 SGHTA and CDR2 FQGTGA. The CDR3 is made up of 17 amino acids. The full variable domain, its missing parts supplied by reference TRBV7-3 and TRBJ2-3, is GAGVSQTPSNKVTEKGKYVELRCDPISGHTALYWYRQSLGQGPEFLIYFQGTGAADDSGLPNDRFFAVRPEGSVSTLKIQRTERGDSAVYLCASSLTMGKEASPTQYFGPGTRLTVL.

This clonotype was recorded at least ten times. The chain joins TRBV7-9 to TRBJ2-1; TRBD1 might be the D (6 bases). Germline values: CDR1 SEHNR, CDR2 FQNEAQ (reference sequence). Trimming shortened V by 5 bases and J by 14 bases, and 16 bases separated the two germline ends. The CDR3 consists of 12 residues. Here the CDR3 reads CASSAPDSGEFF. CDR3 DNA sequence: TGTGCCAGCAGCGCCCCTGATTCAGGGGAGTTCTTC. Variable domain in full (rest from reference TRBV7-9 and TRBJ2-1): DTGVSQNPRHKITKRGQNVTFRCDPISEHNRLYWYRQTLGQGPEFLTYFQNEAQLEKSRLLSDRFSAERPKGSFSTLEIQRTEQGDSAMYLCASSAPDSGEFFGPGTRLTVL.

This clonotype came up many times. The rearrangement uses TRBV6-5 and TRBJ1-1; TRBD1 is a possible D gene (6 bases). CDR1 MNHEY and CDR2 SVGAGI come from the germline V gene. V lost 2 bases and J 2 bases, leaving 9 bases between the germline ends. CDR3 length equals 14 residues. CDR3 loop: CASSYGGPNTEAFF. In DNA, the CDR3 is TGTGCCAGCAGTTACGGGGGCCCCAACACTGAAGCTTTCTTT.

In its sample, this clonotype was seen a few times. This chain links TRBV28 with TRBJ1-2; D gene uncertain. The length of the CDR3 is 12 residues. Germline CDR1 and CDR2: MDHEN and SYDVKM. Trimming removed 2 bases at V and 4 bases at J, with 5 bases between. The CDR3: CASSLRPYGYTF. In DNA, the CDR3 is TGTGCCAGCAGTTTAAGGCCCTATGGCTACACCTTC.